One and the same sample provided the 14 T cell receptor beta chains below, sequenced in a study of cytomegalovirus exposure and HLA in healthy donors. PCR used 60 Vbeta primers and 13 Jbeta primers. Data came from immunoSEQ multiplex PCR; TCRdb stores just in-frame clones and leaves some out. The sample has about 190,000 clones; roughly 80% are singletons. Sequenced: PBMCs. These receptors were obtained from a woman aged 30 to 39 in good health and CMV-seropositive.

V and J are TRBV30 and TRBJ1-2; D is perhaps TRBD1 (6 bases). Germline-derived CDR1 and CDR2 are GTSNPN and SVGIG (reference sequence). The CDR3 has 14 amino acids. V was clipped by 0 bases and J by 4 bases, with 12 bases between them. This CDR3 is CAWSVVTGTYGYTF. In DNA, the CDR3 is TGTGCCTGGAGTGTAGTGACAGGTACCTATGGCTACACCTTC.

This clone was counted a few times. The chain combines TRBV5-6 with TRBJ1-2; possibly TRBD1 for D (5 bases). V was clipped by 2 bases and J by 4 bases, with 12 bases between them. The germline V gene has CDR1 SGHDT and CDR2 YYEEEE. The CDR3 is 14 residues long. The CDR3 nucleotides read TGTGCCAGCAGCTTCGACAGACGCGGCTATGGCTACACCTTC. Translating gives CASSFDRRGYGYTF.

The chain carries TRBV6-5 and TRBJ1-2; weak D call: TRBD1 (5 bases). With 6 bases removed from V and 8 bases from J, the gap between germline ends came to 22 bases. CDR3 size: 15 residues. Germline lookup yields CDR1 MNHEY and CDR2 SVGAGI. CDR3 in amino acids: CASSPGTSAAGGYTF. In nucleotides, the CDR3 is TGTGCCAGCAGCCCCGGGACTTCTGCTGCGGGAGGCTACACCTTC.

This clone was seen once. V gene TRBV18 combines with J gene TRBJ1-1; 8 nucleotides align to TRBD1. J was trimmed by 6 bases and V by 1 base; bases with no gene match: 13. This CDR3 has 17 residues. The V gene's germline CDR1 is KGHSH and CDR2 LQKENI. DNA of the CDR3: TGTGCCAGCTCACCACTGACGGCAGGGGGCGTAGGGGCTGAAGCTTTCTTT. Its protein is CASSPLTAGGVGAEAFF.

This clone was recorded once. The chain carries TRBV27 and TRBJ1-4; D unclear. Germline loops: CDR1 MNHEY, CDR2 SMNVEV (reference sequence). The CDR3 totals 12 residues. Trimming cost V 4 bases and J 8 bases, with 8 bases left between them. In DNA form, the CDR3 reads TGTGCCAGCAGTTCTTCACGGGAAAAACTGTTTTTT. Protein: CASSSSREKLFF.

There are a few counts of this clone. V is TRBV25-1 and J is TRBJ2-7, with a tentative D call TRBD1 (6 bases). Trimming took off 4 bases at V and 7 bases at J, with 17 bases between the two ends. Germline V gene sequence: CDR1 MGHDK, CDR2 SYGVNS. The CDR3 extends over 14 amino acids. CDR3 nucleotides: TGTGCCAGCAGTGGGAGGACAGCCTTTGGTGAGCAGTACTTC. Protein product: CASSGRTAFGEQYF.

The V and J genes are TRBV4-3 and TRBJ2-5; 14 bases fit TRBD2. Germline V gene sequence: CDR1 LGHNA, CDR2 YSLEER. The CDR3 totals 16 residues. J lost 5 bases, V lost 4 bases, and 6 bases had no gene match. The CDR3: CASSPGLAGVGETQYF. The CDR3, as DNA: TGCGCCAGCAGCCCGGGACTAGCGGGAGTGGGGGAGACCCAGTACTTC.

This clone showed up just a few times. The genes are TRBV6-1 and TRBJ2-7; 9 positions agree with TRBD1. Germline V gene lookup returns CDR1 MNHNS and CDR2 SASEGT. This CDR3 has 14 residues. Trimming at V came to 5 bases and at J to 3 bases, leaving 5 bases not matched to a gene. The CDR3 DNA sequence: TGTGCCAGCAGTCCCCGGGACAGGGTCTACGAGCAGTACTTC. Its translation: CASSPRDRVYEQYF.

The chain is built from TRBV7-6 and TRBJ2-1, with D maybe TRBD1 (6 bases). Trimming removed 3 bases from V and 4 bases from J, with 7 bases in between. The germline V gene has CDR1 SGHVS and CDR2 FNYEAQ. CDR3 length: 13 amino acids. The CDR3, as DNA: TGTGCCAGCAGCTTGGACAGATACAATGAGCAGTTCTTC. Protein sequence: CASSLDRYNEQFF.

Concerning this clone itself: The conserved phenylalanine or tryptophan normally closing the CDR3 is absent here, so this likely arose from a read error. The chain is built from TRBV10-3 and TRBJ1-1, with TRBD1 matching 7 bases. Germline V gene lookup returns CDR1 ENHRY and CDR2 SYGVKD. V dropped 8 bases and J dropped 3; count of bases not matched to a gene: 6. CDR3 length equals 13 residues. CDR3 sequence reads: CAIGGQPDTEAFL. In DNA, the CDR3 is TGTGCCATCGGGGGACAGCCCGACACTGAAGCTTTCCTT.

The chain employs TRBV10-2 and TRBJ2-1; D gene ambiguous. CDR1 and CDR2 (germline): WSHSY, SAAADI. The CDR3 totals 12 residues. V was clipped by 7 bases and J by 4 bases, with 8 bases between them. The CDR3 loop is CASTGGYNEQFF. The CDR3 nucleotides are TGCGCCAGCACCGGCGGATACAATGAGCAGTTCTTC.

The V and J genes are TRBV27 and TRBJ2-7, with D possibly matching TRBD2 (5 bases). From germline, CDR1 is MNHEY and CDR2 SMNVEV (reference sequence). The V gene lost 3 bases and the J gene lost 1 base, with 10 bases spanning the gap. The CDR3 runs 14 residues. The CDR3 sequence is CASSFSVQSYEQYF. The DNA of the CDR3 is TGTGCCAGCAGTTTTAGCGTCCAATCCTACGAGCAGTACTTC.

This chain uses TRBV28 with TRBJ1-1, with 9 bases fitting TRBD1. The V gene end was trimmed by 4 bases and the J gene end by 0 bases; junction bases not matched to a gene: 3. Germline CDR1 and CDR2: MDHEN and SYDVKM. The CDR3 is made up of 15 amino acids. The CDR3 DNA sequence: TGTGCCAGCAGTTGGGGGACAGGGATGAACACTGAAGCTTTCTTT. Protein sequence: CASSWGTGMNTEAFF.

The chain combines TRBV10-3 with TRBJ2-1; 9 bases agree with TRBD2. Unmatched junction bases numbered 5, after V lost 0 bases and J lost 8 bases. Germline V gene sequence: CDR1 ENHRY, CDR2 SYGVKD. The CDR3 sequence is 15 residues long. The CDR3 protein is CAISESGGRADEQFF. CDR3 DNA: TGTGCCATCAGTGAGTCTGGCGGGAGGGCCGATGAGCAGTTCTTC.